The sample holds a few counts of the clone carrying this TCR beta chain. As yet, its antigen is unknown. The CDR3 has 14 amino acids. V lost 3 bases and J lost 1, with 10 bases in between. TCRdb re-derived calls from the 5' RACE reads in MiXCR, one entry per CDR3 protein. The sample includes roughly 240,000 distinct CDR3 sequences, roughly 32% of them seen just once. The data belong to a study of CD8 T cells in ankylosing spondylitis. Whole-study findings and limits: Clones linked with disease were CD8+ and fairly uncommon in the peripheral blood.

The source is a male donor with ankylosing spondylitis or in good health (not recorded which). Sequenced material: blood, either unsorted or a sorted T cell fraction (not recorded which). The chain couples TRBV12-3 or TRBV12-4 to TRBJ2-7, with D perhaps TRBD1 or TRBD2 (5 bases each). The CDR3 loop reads CASSFLGVSYEQYF. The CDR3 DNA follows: TGTGCCAGCAGTTTTTTGGGGGTATCCTACGAGCAGTACTTC.